This T cell receptor (beta chain) was sequenced in a study of T cells in Graves' hyperthyroidism and ophthalmopathy. Germline values: CDR1 SGHTS, CDR2 YDEGEE. The CDR3 is 13 residues long. V trimming: 3 bases; J trimming: 5 bases; junction bases outside the gene matches: 3. This clonotype was found a few times. Amplification yielded TCR beta CDR3 regions, with RNA transcripts as the source. Initially, a first-round RT-PCR of the TCR CDR3 employed the HTBI primer set. TCRdb called the multiplex PCR reads again in MiXCR, with one record for every CDR3 protein. This sample has more than 550,000 distinct CDR3 sequences; roughly 20% occur once, and the top ten carry roughly a sixth.

The source is a woman between 45 and 60 years old with Graves' hyperthyroidism that later progressed to Graves' ophthalmopathy. The J gene is TRBJ2-7, the V gene TRBV5-8; 9 bases map to TRBD1. The sample consisted of blood. CDR3 coding DNA: TGTGCCAGCAGCTGGGACAGGGAGAACGAGCAGTACTTC. It translates to CASSWDRENEQYF.